This T cell receptor (beta chain) was recorded in a study of shared clonotypes between healthy human individuals. Across the whole study: Three CD4 naive, three CD4 memory, two CD8 naive and one CD8 memory plate were used per donor.

The study, taken as a whole, reports: Lower generation probabilities were found for non-shared clonotypes than for those shared by all four donors. Clonotype sharing across a few donors was observed for 5% to 6.5% of naive CD4 clonotypes.

Sequencing used immunoSEQ multiplex PCR; TCRdb keeps in-frame clones, though not all of them. This table holds about 2.4 million clones, 90% to 95% found once. Points on this clone: The target antigen is unknown. This sample also contains other DNA sequences that code for the same CDR3.

The CDR3 sequence is 11 residues long. The V and J ends lost 3 bases and 7 bases respectively, with 6 bases between them. Germline V gene sequence: CDR1 MDHEN, CDR2 SYDVKM. Negatively enriched CD4+ T cells were divided by CD45RA into naive and memory. Sequencing used naive CD4+ T cells from PBMCs. The subset is: CD45RA+ positively selected. The sequence was collected from a young man in good health. Some clones in this sample may be carry-over from other donors' samples. This chain links TRBV28 with TRBJ1-1; tentatively, D is TRBD1 (5 bases). The CDR3 loop is CASSLTVEAFF. The CDR3 coding sequence is TGTGCCAGCAGTTTGACAGTTGAAGCTTTCTTT.